The 25 T cell receptor beta chains reported below all come from one sample, sequenced in a study of T cells in Graves' hyperthyroidism and ophthalmopathy. Amplification of TCR beta CDR3 regions was performed using RNA transcripts as template. TCR CDR3 regions were first amplified by RT-PCR with HTBI primers. TCRdb re-called the multiplex PCR reads through MiXCR, storing one row per CDR3 protein. The table records about 640,000 distinct CDR3 sequences, around 15% of them present only once. Sequencing was carried out using blood. The source of these receptors is a woman aged 45-65 years with Graves' ophthalmopathy.

The chain joins TRBV28 to TRBJ2-4; unclear D gene. V was clipped by 2 bases and J by 5 bases, with 7 bases between them. The germline CDR1 and CDR2 sequences are MDHEN and SYDVKM. The CDR3 sequence is 13 residues long. CDR3 loop: CASSLRSENIQYF. In DNA, the CDR3 is TGTGCCAGCAGTTTACGCTCCGAAAACATTCAGTACTTC.

In this sample, this clonotype turned up many times. The chain is built from TRBV30 and TRBJ1-5; 7 positions match TRBD1. Per the germline V gene, CDR1 is GTSNPN and CDR2 is SVGIG (reference sequence). V trimming: 0 bases; J trimming: 2 bases; junction bases outside the gene matches: 4. This CDR3 has 15 amino acids. CDR3 coding DNA: TGTGCCTGGAGTGTTGGGACAGTGGGCAATCAGCCCCAGCATTTT. Residues: CAWSVGTVGNQPQHF. The full variable domain, its missing parts supplied by reference TRBV30 and TRBJ1-5, is SQTIHQWPATLVQPVGSPLSLECTVEGTSNPNLYWYRQAAGRGLQLLFYSVGIGQISSEVPQNLSASRPQDRQFILSSKKLLLSDSGFYLCAWSVGTVGNQPQHFGDGTRLSIL.

This clonotype was observed at least ten times. The chain links TRBV28 to TRBJ2-6, with TRBD1 identical over 7 bases. CDR3 size: 17 residues. In germline, CDR1 is MDHEN, CDR2 SYDVKM. V was pared by 6 bases and J by 2 bases, with 10 bases of the junction left unmatched. CDR3 in amino acids: CASRGYKGATGANVLTF. The CDR3 bases are TGTGCCAGCAGAGGATATAAGGGGGCTACTGGGGCCAACGTCCTGACTTTC. Full variable domain (missing parts from reference TRBV28 and TRBJ2-6): DVKVTQSSRYLVKRTGEKVFLECVQDMDHENMFWYRQDPGLGLRLIYFSYDVKMKEKGDIPEGYSVSREKKERFSLILESASTNQTSMYLCASRGYKGATGANVLTFGAGSRLTVL.

In its sample, this clonotype was seen a few times. This sequence joins TRBV24-1 and TRBJ2-7; 8 positions agree with TRBD1. With 3 bases clipped from V and 6 bases from J, the junction kept 3 bases outside the gene matches. Germline CDR1 KGHDR, CDR2 SFDVKD. The CDR3 is 13 residues long. CDR3 bases: TGTGCCACCAGTGATCCTACAGGGGGCGAGCAGTACTTC. Encoded protein: CATSDPTGGEQYF.

The chain uses TRBV19 and TRBJ2-1; D not resolved. The CDR3 is 12 residues long. The V gene lost 6 bases and the J gene lost 9 bases, with 12 bases spanning the gap. Germline lookup yields CDR1 LNHDA and CDR2 SQIVND (reference sequence). CDR3 nucleotide sequence: TGTGCCAGTAGCTCCGTGGGCTTTGAGCAGTTCTTC. Translating it yields CASSSVGFEQFF. Filled out from reference TRBV19 and TRBJ2-1, the complete variable domain reads DGGITQSPKYLFRKEGQNVTLSCEQNLNHDAMYWYRQDPGQGLRLIYYSQIVNDFQKGDIAEGYSVSREKKESFPLTVTSAQKNPTAFYLCASSSVGFEQFFGPGTRLTVL.

V gene TRBV5-1 combines with J gene TRBJ1-2; D possibly corresponds to TRBD1 (5 bases). The V gene's germline CDR1 is SGHRS and CDR2 YFSETQ. The CDR3 is 13 amino acids. Trimming shortened V by 4 bases and J by 0 bases, and 7 bases separated the two germline ends. The CDR3 sequence: CASSTGPNYGYTF. DNA of the CDR3: TGCGCCAGCAGCACGGGACCTAACTATGGCTACACCTTC.

V and J are TRBV27 and TRBJ2-1; TRBD2 is a possible D gene (6 bases). Trimming cost V 3 bases and J 7 bases, with 19 bases left between them. The germline gives CDR1 MNHEY, CDR2 SMNVEV (reference sequence). This CDR3 has 16 amino acids. CDR3 protein: CASSLVAGGGTNEQFF. Here the CDR3 DNA reads TGTGCCAGCAGTTTGGTTGCAGGTGGCGGGACGAATGAGCAGTTCTTC.

There are many counts of this clonotype. V usage is TRBV20-1 and J usage is TRBJ2-1; 7 positions agree with TRBD1. Germline V lookup: CDR1 DFQATT, CDR2 SNEGSKA (reference sequence). V dropped 6 bases and J dropped 3; count of bases not matched to a gene: 8. The length of the CDR3 is 14 residues. For the CDR3, the DNA is TGCAGTGCCAAGGGACAGCGTAACTACAATGAGCAGTTCTTC. Translating it yields CSAKGQRNYNEQFF.

This clonotype was found many times. The chain carries TRBV27 and TRBJ2-5; 10 bases line up with TRBD2. CDR3 length: 17 residues. V lost 1 base, J lost 5 bases, and 10 bases stayed unmatched. The germline V gene encodes CDR1 MNHEY and CDR2 SMNVEV (reference sequence). This chain's CDR3 is CASSLFASGSGGETQYF. CDR3 sequence (DNA): TGTGCCAGCAGTTTATTCGCTAGCGGGAGTGGCGGGGAGACCCAGTACTTC.

This clonotype has a single count. This may arise from a read error, as a much more abundant clone is one base away. V gene TRBV7-2 combines with J gene TRBJ2-2, with D possibly matching TRBD2 (5 bases). This CDR3 region has 15 residues. In germline, CDR1 is SGHTA, CDR2 FQGNSA. CDR3 protein: CASSPRIRNTGEPFF. In nucleotides, the CDR3 is TGTGCCAGCAGCCCACGGATTCGGAACACCGGGGAGCCGTTTTTT.

This clonotype was picked up many times. The chain recombines TRBV12-3 or TRBV12-4 with TRBJ1-2; D gene uncertain. V was cut by 3 bases and J by 4 bases, with 12 bases left in between. This CDR3 spans 14 amino acids. The CDR3 coding sequence is TGTGCCAGCAGTTTTTCTAGGTGGAGCTATGGCTACACCTTC. Translating gives CASSFSRWSYGYTF.

Comments on this clonotype: At one end, the junction sequence differs from germline, possibly due to a read error. The CDR3 sequence is CASSSTGLPGLRSTNTQYF. The CDR3 bases are TGTGCCAGCAGCTCCACAGGTTTACCGGGACTCCGCTCCACAAATACGCAGTATTTT. The chain carries TRBV7-9 and TRBJ2-3; TRBD2 might be the D (6 bases). CDR1 is SEHNR, CDR2 FQNEAQ, per germline (reference sequence). The CDR3 length is 19 residues.

A few counts support this clonotype. This sequence joins TRBV24-1 and TRBJ2-1, with 16 bases that match TRBD2. Per the germline V gene, CDR1 is KGHDR and CDR2 is SFDVKD. Trimming took 8 bases from V and 8 from J; bases not matched to a gene: 5. This CDR3 is built from 15 residues. In nucleotides, the CDR3 is TGTGCCACCACCACGGGACTAGCGGGAGGGGATGAGCAGTTCTTC. It yields the protein CATTTGLAGGDEQFF.

This clonotype was seen at least ten times. The genes are TRBV5-1 and TRBJ1-1, with TRBD1 as a possible D gene (5 bases). Per the germline V gene, CDR1 is SGHRS and CDR2 is YFSETQ. V gave up 4 bases and J gave up 3 bases, with 19 bases separating them. This CDR3 has 16 amino acids. CDR3 in amino acids: CASSDWPDWGHTEAFF. The CDR3 DNA reads as TGCGCCAGCAGCGATTGGCCGGATTGGGGCCACACTGAAGCTTTCTTT.

In this sample, this clonotype turned up many times. The chain recombines TRBV7-2 with TRBJ2-3; 8 bases match TRBD2. Germline CDR1 and CDR2: SGHTA and FQGNSA. The junction had 6 bases not matched to a gene; V was cut back by 2 bases and J by 5 bases. The CDR3 has 15 amino acids. CDR3 region: CASSLSTGGLDTQYF. The CDR3 DNA follows: TGTGCCAGCAGCTTAAGTACGGGAGGGTTAGATACGCAGTATTTT. Supplemented by reference TRBV7-2 and TRBJ2-3, the full variable domain reads GAGVSQSPSNKVTEKGKDVELRCDPISGHTALYWYRQSLGQGLEFLIYFQGNSAPDKSGLPSDRFSAERTGGSVSTLTIQRTQQEDSAVYLCASSLSTGGLDTQYFGPGTRLTVL.

The chain is built from TRBV7-9 and TRBJ2-7; weak D call: TRBD2 (5 bases). V was trimmed by 5 bases and J by 5 bases, leaving 16 bases between them. Germline V CDR1 and CDR2: SEHNR, FQNEAQ (reference sequence). This CDR3 comprises 14 residues. CDR3 amino acids: CASSPPGVGDEQYF. CDR3 DNA sequence: TGTGCCAGCAGCCCTCCCGGGGTTGGGGACGAGCAGTACTTC.

This clonotype was seen at least ten times. V usage is TRBV29-1 and J usage is TRBJ2-1; the D gene is possibly TRBD1 (5 bases). Germline V gene lookup returns CDR1 SQVTM and CDR2 ANQGSEA. This CDR3 region has 14 residues. Trimming removed 4 bases from V and 0 bases from J, with 10 bases in between. CDR3 nucleotides: TGCAGCGTTGGGGGCAGGGCCTCCTACAATGAGCAGTTCTTC. Translation: CSVGGRASYNEQFF.

This clonotype appeared many times. The chain has TRBV7-2 and TRBJ1-6; the D is unclear. Germline V gives CDR1 SGHTA, CDR2 FQGNSA. V was trimmed by 6 bases and J by 5 bases, leaving 11 bases between them. The CDR3 consists of 14 residues. Here the CDR3 DNA reads TGTGCCAGCAGACCCCGGGGAGATAATTCACCCCTCCACTTT. Its translation is CASRPRGDNSPLHF. Together with reference TRBV7-2 and TRBJ1-6, the CDR3 gives the full variable domain: GAGVSQSPSNKVTEKGKDVELRCDPISGHTALYWYRQSLGQGLEFLIYFQGNSAPDKSGLPSDRFSAERTGGSVSTLTIQRTQQEDSAVYLCASRPRGDNSPLHFGNGTRLTVT.

This clonotype showed up many times. The chain is built from TRBV7-2 and TRBJ2-1, with 7 bases that match TRBD2. J gave up 4 bases and V 5 bases, and 11 bases lay outside the gene matches. Germline CDR1 reads SGHTA; CDR2 reads FQGNSA. The CDR3 loop spans 16 amino acids. The CDR3 DNA reads TGTGCCAGCAGCGCACCCCCTAGCGGAAAATACAATGAGCAGTTCTTC. Translated: CASSAPPSGKYNEQFF. The variable domain in full, completed from reference TRBV7-2 and TRBJ2-1, reads GAGVSQSPSNKVTEKGKDVELRCDPISGHTALYWYRQSLGQGLEFLIYFQGNSAPDKSGLPSDRFSAERTGGSVSTLTIQRTQQEDSAVYLCASSAPPSGKYNEQFFGPGTRLTVL.

With regard to this clonotype: Since a much larger clone is just one base distant, this may be a read error. The V call is TRBV29-1, the J call TRBJ2-7, with TRBD2 as a possible D gene (5 bases). CDR1 and CDR2 (germline): SQVTM, ANQGSEA. The CDR3 runs to 12 residues. CDR3 in DNA: TGCAGCGTTTGTGTGGACTCCTACGAGCAGCACTTC. As protein: CSVCVDSYEQHF.

This clonotype was seen at least ten times. The V and J genes are TRBV30 and TRBJ2-1; D is unresolved. Trimming shortened V by 1 base and J by 0 bases, and 10 bases separated the two germline ends. The CDR3 loop spans 15 amino acids. In germline, CDR1 is GTSNPN, CDR2 SVGIG (reference sequence). DNA for the CDR3: TGTGCCTGGAGTGCCACGTTGAGCTCCTACAATGAGCAGTTCTTC. Translated: CAWSATLSSYNEQFF.

The chain links TRBV6-1 to TRBJ2-2; no clear D gene. Per the germline V gene, CDR1 is MNHNS and CDR2 is SASEGT. The V end lost 4 bases, the J end lost 0 bases, and 6 bases lay between the germline ends. This CDR3 is built from 14 residues. The CDR3 here is CASSATANTGELFF. The CDR3 nucleotides read TGTGCCAGCAGTGCCACAGCGAACACCGGGGAGCTGTTTTTT.

The table lists this clonotype with many counts. The chain has TRBV7-9 and TRBJ2-5; a weak D match, TRBD1 (5 bases). This CDR3 spans 13 amino acids. Trimming stripped 7 bases from V and 5 bases from J, with 14 bases between. Per the germline V gene, CDR1 is SEHNR and CDR2 is FQNEAQ (reference sequence). CDR3 sequence (DNA): TGTGCCAGCACCCCTCGACAGTTGGAGACCCAGTACTTC. Translating it yields CASTPRQLETQYF.

This clonotype was seen a handful of times. V and J are TRBV25-1 and TRBJ1-6, with 7 bases identical to TRBD1. Germline-derived CDR1 and CDR2 are MGHDK and SYGVNS. The ends lost 8 bases at V and 7 bases at J; junction bases unmatched: 11. This CDR3 comprises 15 residues. CDR3 sequence: CASQPAGTANSPLHF. CDR3 in DNA: TGTGCCAGCCAACCAGCCGGGACAGCCAATTCACCCCTCCACTTT.

This clonotype turned up a few times. The chain joins TRBV12-3 or TRBV12-4 to TRBJ1-4; D is uncertain. The CDR3 has 17 residues. Trimming cost V 6 bases and J 4 bases, with 21 bases left between them. The CDR3 sequence is CASSPYVSSVYNEKLFF. For the CDR3, the DNA is TGTGCCAGCAGCCCCTACGTATCCTCGGTTTATAATGAAAAACTGTTTTTT.